This entry lists 25 T cell receptor beta chains sequenced from one sample in a study of T cells in Graves' hyperthyroidism and ophthalmopathy. Regions amplified from RNA transcripts were the TCR beta CDR3 regions. The HTBI set primed first-round TCR CDR3 RT-PCR. TCRdb analysed the multiplex PCR reads with MiXCR anew, one entry per CDR3 protein. The sample includes fewer than 200,000 distinct CDR3 sequences, approximately 15% of them seen just once. The sequencing sample was made of blood. Every receptor here comes from a woman aged 45-60 years with Graves' hyperthyroidism.

This clonotype was seen at least ten times. CDR3 loop: CASSGRFSYEQYF. In DNA form, the CDR3 reads TGTGCCAGCAGTGGACGGTTCTCCTACGAGCAGTACTTC. The chain recombines TRBV6-2 or TRBV6-3 with TRBJ2-7, with unresolved D. Trimming pared 5 bases from V and 0 bases from J, leaving 8 bases between. The CDR3 sequence is 13 residues long. CDR1 and CDR2 from the germline V gene are MNHEY and SVGEGT.

Ten or more counts support this clonotype. The rearrangement links TRBV19 to TRBJ2-2, with 7 nucleotides matching TRBD2. The CDR3 consists of 16 residues. Germline trimming cut 2 bases from V and 3 bases from J; bases unmatched to any gene: 6. From germline, CDR1 is LNHDA and CDR2 SQIVND (reference sequence). Here the CDR3 reads CASSINGGTDTGELFF. CDR3 nucleotides: TGTGCCAGTAGTATAAACGGGGGGACGGACACCGGGGAGCTGTTTTTT.

Regarding this clonotype: This clone may be a read error of a much larger clone one base away. The CDR3 loop reads CASSPDRGESYEQYF. The CDR3 nucleotides read TGTGCCAGCAGTCCAGACAGGGGTGAATCCTACGAGCAGTACTTC. The chain joins TRBV2 to TRBJ2-7; TRBD1 agrees at 8 bases. The CDR3 sequence is 15 residues long. CDR1 is SNHLY and CDR2 is FYNNEI in the germline V gene. V shed 5 bases, J shed 1 base, and the junction held 7 bases outside the gene matches. The whole variable domain, remainder taken from reference TRBV2 and TRBJ2-7, is EPEVTQTPSHQVTQMGQEVILRCVPISNHLYFYWYRQILGQKVEFLVSFYNNEISEKSEIFDDQFSVERPDGSNFTLKIRSTKLEDSAMYFCASSPDRGESYEQYFGPGTRLTVT.

This clonotype showed up just a few times. The genes are TRBV4-3 and TRBJ1-1, with D possibly TRBD1 on 5 matching bases. V was trimmed by 3 bases and J by 3 bases, leaving 14 bases between them. CDR1 and CDR2 from the germline V gene are LGHNA and YSLEER. There are 15 residues in the CDR3. The CDR3 region is CASSQSGAGDTEAFF. The DNA of the CDR3 is TGCGCCAGCAGCCAGTCCGGGGCGGGGGACACTGAAGCTTTCTTT.

Ten or more counts support this clonotype. The chain employs TRBV7-3 and TRBJ1-1; TRBD1 might be the D (6 bases). The CDR3 length is 13 residues. The V gene lost 5 bases and the J gene lost 9 bases, with 16 bases spanning the gap. Germline CDR1 SGHTA, CDR2 FQGTGA. The CDR3 DNA follows: TGTGCCAGCAGCACTCACAGGGATCGGAAAGCTTTCTTT. Translating gives CASSTHRDRKAFF.

This clonotype was detected ten times or more. V usage is TRBV29-1 and J usage is TRBJ2-2; D is ambiguous. The CDR3 runs to 14 residues. V was pared by 1 base and J by 0 bases, with 6 bases between. In germline, CDR1 is SQVTM, CDR2 ANQGSEA. The CDR3 region has the DNA TGCAGCGTTGAAGGCAGGACGAACACCGGGGAGCTGTTTTTT. The encoded protein is CSVEGRTNTGELFF.

In its sample, this clonotype was seen a few times. V is TRBV7-9 and J is TRBJ2-6; D remains ambiguous. Germline CDR1 and CDR2: SEHNR and FQNEAQ (reference sequence). This CDR3 contains 16 residues. Trimming stripped 1 base from V and 2 bases from J, with 9 bases between. The CDR3 nucleotides read TGTGCCAGCAGCTTAGGCATGGGAACTGGGGCCAACGTCCTGACTTTC. Amino acids: CASSLGMGTGANVLTF.

This clonotype came up many times. This chain joins TRBV7-2 and TRBJ1-2; D is unclear. Trimming pared 1 base from V and 6 bases from J, leaving 6 bases between. Per germline, CDR1 SGHTA and CDR2 FQGNSA. CDR3 length equals 12 residues. CDR3 region: CASSLVADGYTF. The CDR3 coding sequence is TGTGCCAGCAGCTTAGTGGCGGATGGCTACACCTTC.

This clonotype was counted many times. The chain couples TRBV4-1 to TRBJ2-5, with 9 positions matching TRBD2. CDR1 and CDR2 (germline): MGHRA, YSYEKL. The CDR3 sequence is 15 residues long. J was trimmed by 5 bases and V by 5 bases; bases with no gene match: 9. CDR3 loop: CASSFVIAGVETQYF. In nucleotides, the CDR3 is TGCGCCAGCAGCTTTGTCATAGCGGGGGTTGAGACCCAGTACTTC.

This clonotype occurred many times. This chain joins TRBV2 and TRBJ1-2, with D uncertain. Trimming left V 2 bases short and J 5 bases short, with 9 bases between. This CDR3 region has 13 residues. Germline V lookup: CDR1 SNHLY, CDR2 FYNNEI. The CDR3 here is CASSERQFYGYTF. The CDR3 coding sequence is TGTGCCAGCAGTGAAAGGCAGTTTTATGGCTACACCTTC.

This clonotype came up many times. This sequence joins TRBV4-1 and TRBJ2-3; D unclear. This CDR3 is built from 12 residues. Trimming removed 4 bases at V and 5 bases at J, with 7 bases between. CDR1 and CDR2 from the germline V gene are MGHRA and YSYEKL. In DNA form, the CDR3 reads TGCGCCAGCAGCCCACCTCGAGATACGCAGTATTTT. It is translated as CASSPPRDTQYF.

The table lists this clonotype with a few counts. V and J are TRBV20-1 and TRBJ1-2, with no clear D. There are 12 residues in the CDR3. Looked up from germline, CDR1 is DFQATT and CDR2 is SNEGSKA (reference sequence). The V end was cut by 3 bases, the J end by 5 bases, with 10 bases between. CDR3 sequence (DNA): TGCAGTGCTAGCCCTACAGAATATGGCTACACCTTC. Amino acid sequence: CSASPTEYGYTF.

This clonotype occurred many times. CDR3: CSVERAGRVGELFF. Written as DNA, the CDR3 is TGCAGCGTTGAAAGGGCAGGCCGTGTCGGGGAGCTGTTTTTT. J is TRBJ2-2 and V is TRBV29-1; the D is unclear. The CDR3 loop spans 14 amino acids. Germline CDR1 and CDR2: SQVTM and ANQGSEA. Trimming removed 2 bases at V and 7 bases at J, with 14 bases between.

The rearrangement links TRBV20-1 to TRBJ2-7; tentative D call: TRBD2 (5 bases). The CDR3 sequence is 15 residues long. The V end was cut by 0 bases, the J end by 2 bases, with 14 bases between. The germline gives CDR1 DFQATT, CDR2 SNEGSKA (reference sequence). The CDR3 coding sequence is TGCAGTGCTAGAGATCCGGCTAGCAGGACCTACGAGCAGTACTTC. Translation gives CSARDPASRTYEQYF.

This clonotype was seen repeatedly, ten times or more. The chain is built from TRBV7-9 and TRBJ2-7; D possibly corresponds to TRBD1 (5 bases). CDR1 is SEHNR, CDR2 FQNEAQ, per germline (reference sequence). Trimming cost V 3 bases and J 2 bases, with 8 bases left between them. The CDR3 length is 13 residues. CDR3 DNA sequence: TGTGCCAGCAGCTTGACAGCTACCTACGAGCAGTACTTC. This translates into CASSLTATYEQYF.

V and J are TRBV14 and TRBJ1-6; D may be TRBD1 (5 bases). Germline V gene data show CDR1 as SGHDN and CDR2 as FVKESK. With 6 bases removed from V and 7 bases from J, the gap between germline ends came to 19 bases. The CDR3 extends over 16 amino acids. The CDR3: CASSPQDNLRNSPLHF. The DNA for the CDR3 is TGTGCCAGCAGTCCACAGGATAACCTAAGGAATTCACCCCTCCACTTT.

The chain is built from TRBV6-1 and TRBJ1-6; 11 bases align to TRBD1. Germline trimming cut 2 bases from V and 7 bases from J; bases unmatched to any gene: 4. Germline lookup yields CDR1 MNHNS and CDR2 SASEGT. The CDR3 covers 16 residues. The CDR3 spells CASSERTGGGNSPLHF. The DNA for the CDR3 is TGTGCCAGCAGTGAAAGGACAGGGGGCGGGAATTCACCCCTCCACTTT.

This clonotype was seen ten or more times. V usage is TRBV11-3 and J usage is TRBJ2-1; TRBD2 aligns across 8 bases. The V gene's germline CDR1 is SGHNT and CDR2 YENEEA. CDR3 length: 15 residues. V gave up 1 base and J gave up 2 bases; unmatched junction bases: 1. The CDR3 bases are TGTGCCAGCAGCTTAGGCGGGGGGACCTACAATGAGCAGTTCTTC. It codes for CASSLGGGTYNEQFF.

Ten or more counts support this clonotype. The chain carries TRBV27 and TRBJ1-1, with D possibly TRBD1 on 6 matching bases. Germline V gives CDR1 MNHEY, CDR2 SMNVEV (reference sequence). The CDR3 consists of 13 residues. V gave up 6 bases and J gave up 0 bases, with 8 bases separating them. CDR3 nucleotide sequence: TGTGCCAGCAGCTGGGACATGAACACTGAAGCTTTCTTT. The encoded protein is CASSWDMNTEAFF.

This clonotype was seen at least ten times. The rearrangement links TRBV6-1 to TRBJ1-3; weak D call: TRBD1 (6 bases). CDR1 is MNHNS, CDR2 SASEGT, per germline. This CDR3 has 14 amino acids. V was pared by 10 bases and J by 4 bases, with 17 bases between. CDR3 in amino acids: CATTTTGRGNTIYF. The CDR3 DNA follows: TGTGCCACCACCACTACAGGGAGAGGAAACACCATATATTTT.

The gene calls are TRBV19 and TRBJ2-5, with D tentatively TRBD2 (5 bases). Trimming cost V 2 bases and J 1 base, with 11 bases left between them. CDR1 and CDR2 from the germline V gene are LNHDA and SQIVND (reference sequence). This CDR3 region has 15 residues. CDR3 amino acids: CASSISSVSQETQYF. As DNA, the CDR3 is TGTGCCAGTAGTATAAGTAGCGTGAGCCAAGAGACCCAGTACTTC.

This clonotype has at least ten counts. The chain carries TRBV12-3 or TRBV12-4 and TRBJ2-7; D might be TRBD1 or TRBD2, each matching 5 bases. The V end was cut by 6 bases, the J end by 0 bases, with 12 bases between. This CDR3 comprises 14 residues. Here the CDR3 DNA reads TGTGCCAGCAGCACCCTGGGGACCTCCTACGAGCAGTACTTC. It is translated as CASSTLGTSYEQYF.

This clonotype has ten or more counts. The genes are TRBV7-6 and TRBJ1-5; D call uncertain. V was cut by 5 bases and J by 0 bases, with 14 bases left in between. Germline-derived CDR1 and CDR2 are SGHVS and FNYEAQ. CDR3 length equals 16 residues. CDR3 loop: CASSPEAGTSNQPQHF. The CDR3 nucleotides are TGTGCCAGCAGCCCCGAGGCGGGCACTAGCAATCAGCCCCAGCATTTT. Complete variable domain (other parts from reference TRBV7-6 and TRBJ1-5): GAGVSQSPRYKVTKRGQDVALRCDPISGHVSLYWYRQALGQGPEFLTYFNYEAQQDKSGLPNDRFSAERPEGSISTLTIQRTEQRDSAMYRCASSPEAGTSNQPQHFGDGTRLSIL.

This clonotype was found many times. The V gene is TRBV18, the J gene TRBJ1-4, with 8 bases identical to TRBD1. Germline-derived CDR1 and CDR2 are KGHSH and LQKENI. The CDR3 runs to 14 residues. V lost 6 bases and J lost 3; bases outside the gene matches: 3. CDR3 bases: TGTGCCAGCTCCTCGACAGGGGCTAATGAAAAACTGTTTTTT. It encodes CASSSTGANEKLFF.

This clonotype occurred a few times. The chain is built from TRBV5-6 and TRBJ1-1; D perhaps matches TRBD1 (5 bases). V lost 0 bases and J lost 2, with 11 bases in between. CDR1 is SGHDT and CDR2 is YYEEEE in the germline V gene. The CDR3 has 15 amino acids. As DNA, the CDR3 is TGTGCCAGCAGCTTGGAAGGGGACTTAAACACTGAAGCTTTCTTT. Protein: CASSLEGDLNTEAFF.